One sample yielded the 7 T cell receptor beta chains listed below, sequenced in a study of CD8+ T cells in alopecia areata. TCR sequencing used cDNA made by reverse transcription of extracted RNA. The table came from immunoSEQ multiplex PCR; TCRdb's copy has only in-frame clones and leaves some out. The sample comprises 120,000 or so clones, over 60% of which are singletons, and around 5.7% rests with the top ten. Sample treatment: oral pan-JAK inhibitor, 5-10 mg twice daily. The sample here was CD4+ T cells sorted from blood, taken at week 4, from a patient treated with tofacitinib. The receptors were sampled from a human donor with alopecia areata.

The chain carries TRBV5-6 and TRBJ2-1, with a tentative D call TRBD2 (5 bases). Germline V gives CDR1 SGHDT, CDR2 YYEEEE. The V gene lost 1 base and the J gene lost 4 bases, with 12 bases spanning the gap. The CDR3 runs to 15 residues. The CDR3 protein is CASSLFTGIYNEQFF. The CDR3 DNA is TGTGCCAGCAGCTTGTTTACGGGGATTTACAATGAGCAGTTCTTC.

The chain carries TRBV7-3 and TRBJ1-4; no firm D call. The CDR3 covers 12 residues. In germline, CDR1 is SGHTA, CDR2 FQGTGA. Trimming removed 2 bases from V and 7 bases from J, with 5 bases in between. In DNA, the CDR3 is TGTGCCAGCAGCTTATCGGGTGAAAAACTGTTTTTT. Protein sequence: CASSLSGEKLFF.

The CDR3 here is CASSVISGGPQGGADTQYF. The CDR3 nucleotides read TGTGCCAGCAGCGTAATTAGCGGGGGACCACAAGGAGGTGCAGATACGCAGTATTTT. J is TRBJ2-3 and V is TRBV9, with TRBD2 identical over 9 bases. CDR1 and CDR2 from the germline V gene are SGDLS and YYNGEE. There are 19 residues in the CDR3. V lost 1 base, J lost 4 bases, and 16 bases stayed unmatched.

The V call is TRBV9, the J call TRBJ1-1; TRBD1 matches at 8 bases. The ends lost 0 bases at V and 4 bases at J; junction bases unmatched: 11. Per germline, CDR1 SGDLS and CDR2 YYNGEE. The CDR3 runs to 17 residues. In DNA form, the CDR3 reads TGTGCCAGCAGCGTAGGGGGCAGGGGGCCAGGATCCACTGAAGCTTTCTTT. Its protein product is CASSVGGRGPGSTEAFF. Full variable domain (missing parts from reference TRBV9 and TRBJ1-1): DSGVTQTPKHLITATGQRVTLRCSPRSGDLSVYWYQQSLDQGLQFLIQYYNGEERAKGNILERFSAQQFPDLHSELNLSSLELGDSALYFCASSVGGRGPGSTEAFFGQGTRLTVV.

This chain links TRBV25-1 with TRBJ1-6, with D tentatively TRBD1 (5 bases). The CDR3 is 16 amino acids. Germline CDR1 MGHDK, CDR2 SYGVNS. Trimming cost V 4 bases and J 0 bases, with 10 bases left between them. Here the CDR3 DNA reads TGTGCCAGCAGTGGGGGGGGGAGCTCCTATAATTCACCCCTCCACTTT. Amino acid sequence: CASSGGGSSYNSPLHF.

This clone appeared a few times. This rearrangement joins TRBV30 to TRBJ2-7, with D possibly being TRBD1 or TRBD2 (5 bases each). The germline V and J ends were trimmed by 8 bases and 5 bases, with 13 bases remaining between them. There are 11 residues in the CDR3. Per the germline V gene, CDR1 is GTSNPN and CDR2 is SVGIG (reference sequence). The DNA of the CDR3 is TGTGCCGGCACCCTGGGGGACGAGCAGTACTTC. This translates into CAGTLGDEQYF.

The V gene is TRBV2, the J gene TRBJ2-3, with D tentatively TRBD1 or TRBD2 (5 bases each). The CDR3 loop spans 15 amino acids. Germline V gene sequence: CDR1 SNHLY, CDR2 FYNNEI. Trimming removed 7 bases at V and 0 bases at J, with 14 bases between. The CDR3 bases are TGTGCCAGCAAGAGGGGCAGCGGTAGCACAGATACGCAGTATTTT. Translated, it gives CASKRGSGSTDTQYF.